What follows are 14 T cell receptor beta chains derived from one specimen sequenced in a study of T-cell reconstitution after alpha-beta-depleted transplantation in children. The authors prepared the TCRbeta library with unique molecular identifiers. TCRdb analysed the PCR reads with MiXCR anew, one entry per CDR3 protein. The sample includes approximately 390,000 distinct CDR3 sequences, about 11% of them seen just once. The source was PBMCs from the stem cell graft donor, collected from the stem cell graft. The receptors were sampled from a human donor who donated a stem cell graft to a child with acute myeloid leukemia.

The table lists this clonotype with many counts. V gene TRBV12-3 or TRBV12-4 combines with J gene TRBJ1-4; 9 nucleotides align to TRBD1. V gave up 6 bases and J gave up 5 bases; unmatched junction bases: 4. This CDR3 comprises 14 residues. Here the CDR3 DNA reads TGTGCCAGCAGGTCCGGGACAGGGAATGAAAAACTGTTTTTT. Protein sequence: CASRSGTGNEKLFF.

Written as DNA, the CDR3 is TGTGCCAGCAGTCCCGGACAGGGAATTAGTCCGGGTGAAAAACTGTTTTTT. This sequence encodes CASSPGQGISPGEKLFF. The rearrangement uses TRBV12-3 or TRBV12-4 and TRBJ1-4; TRBD1 aligns across 8 bases. V trimming: 5 bases; J trimming: 7 bases; junction bases outside the gene matches: 15. This CDR3 comprises 17 residues.

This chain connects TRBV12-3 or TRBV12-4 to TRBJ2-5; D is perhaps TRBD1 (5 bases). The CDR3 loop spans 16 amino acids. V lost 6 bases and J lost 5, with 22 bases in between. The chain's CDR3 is CASSLRGPRVGETQYF. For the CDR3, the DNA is TGTGCCAGCAGCCTTAGGGGCCCCAGGGTTGGGGAGACCCAGTACTTC.

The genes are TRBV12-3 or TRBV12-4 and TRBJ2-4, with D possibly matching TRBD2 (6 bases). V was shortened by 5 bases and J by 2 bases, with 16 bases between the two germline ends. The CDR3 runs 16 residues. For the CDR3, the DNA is TGTGCCAGCAGTCTGACCGGGGGAAGGACCAAAAACATTCAGTACTTC. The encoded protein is CASSLTGGRTKNIQYF.

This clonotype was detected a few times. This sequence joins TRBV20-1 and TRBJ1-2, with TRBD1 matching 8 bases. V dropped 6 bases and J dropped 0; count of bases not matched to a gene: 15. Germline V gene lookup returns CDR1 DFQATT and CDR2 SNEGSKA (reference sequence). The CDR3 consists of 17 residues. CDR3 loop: CSAYPPGTGGTNYGYTF. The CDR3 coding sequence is TGCAGTGCCTACCCCCCCGGTACAGGGGGTACTAACTATGGCTACACCTTC.

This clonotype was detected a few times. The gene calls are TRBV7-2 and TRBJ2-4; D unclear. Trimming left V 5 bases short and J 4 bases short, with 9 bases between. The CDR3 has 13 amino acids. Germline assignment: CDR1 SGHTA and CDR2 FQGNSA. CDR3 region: CASSGRTKNIQYF. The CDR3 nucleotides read TGTGCCAGCAGCGGTCGGACGAAAAACATTCAGTACTTC.

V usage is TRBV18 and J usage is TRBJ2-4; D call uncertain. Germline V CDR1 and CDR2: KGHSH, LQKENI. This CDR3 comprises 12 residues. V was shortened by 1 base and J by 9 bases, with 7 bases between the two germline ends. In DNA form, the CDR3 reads TGTGCCAGCTCACCACGGACGGGCATTCAGTACTTC. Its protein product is CASSPRTGIQYF.

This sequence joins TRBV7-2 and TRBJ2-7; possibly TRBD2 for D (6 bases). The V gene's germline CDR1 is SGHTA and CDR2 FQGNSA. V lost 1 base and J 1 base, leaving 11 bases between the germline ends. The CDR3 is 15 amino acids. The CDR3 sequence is CASSLVAGPSYEQYV. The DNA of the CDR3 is TGTGCCAGCAGCTTAGTGGCGGGGCCGTCCTACGAGCAGTACGTC.

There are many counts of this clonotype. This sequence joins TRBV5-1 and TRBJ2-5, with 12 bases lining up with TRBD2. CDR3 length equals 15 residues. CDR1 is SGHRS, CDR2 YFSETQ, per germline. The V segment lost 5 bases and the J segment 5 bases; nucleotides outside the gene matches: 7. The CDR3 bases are TGCGCCAGCAGTTCTAGCGGGGGGGCCTTTGAGACCCAGTACTTC. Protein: CASSSSGGAFETQYF.

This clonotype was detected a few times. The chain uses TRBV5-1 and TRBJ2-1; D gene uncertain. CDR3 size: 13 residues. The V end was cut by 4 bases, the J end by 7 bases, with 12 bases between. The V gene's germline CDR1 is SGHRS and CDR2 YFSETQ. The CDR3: CASSISFGNEQFF. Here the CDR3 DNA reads TGCGCCAGCAGCATTTCTTTTGGAAATGAGCAGTTCTTC.

CDR3 protein: CSVGTTNTGELFF. CDR3 nucleotides: TGCAGCGTCGGGACAACGAACACCGGGGAGCTGTTTTTT. The chain links TRBV29-1 to TRBJ2-2; possible D gene TRBD1, 6 bases. This CDR3 has 13 amino acids. Germline CDR1 SQVTM, CDR2 ANQGSEA. The V end lost 6 bases, the J end lost 0 bases, and 8 bases lay between the germline ends.

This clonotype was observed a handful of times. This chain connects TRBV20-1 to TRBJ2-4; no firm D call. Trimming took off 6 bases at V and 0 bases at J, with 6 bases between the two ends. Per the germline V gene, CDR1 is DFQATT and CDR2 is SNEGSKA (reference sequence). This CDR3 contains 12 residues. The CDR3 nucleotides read TGCAGTGCGACCGGAGCCAAAAACATTCAGTACTTC. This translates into CSATGAKNIQYF.

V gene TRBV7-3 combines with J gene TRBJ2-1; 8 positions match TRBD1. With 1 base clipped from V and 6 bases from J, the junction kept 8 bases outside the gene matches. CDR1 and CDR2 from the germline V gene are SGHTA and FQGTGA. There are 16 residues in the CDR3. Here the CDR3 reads CASSLRGRDRLNEQFF. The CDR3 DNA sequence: TGTGCCAGCAGCTTAAGGGGACGGGACAGGCTCAATGAGCAGTTCTTC.

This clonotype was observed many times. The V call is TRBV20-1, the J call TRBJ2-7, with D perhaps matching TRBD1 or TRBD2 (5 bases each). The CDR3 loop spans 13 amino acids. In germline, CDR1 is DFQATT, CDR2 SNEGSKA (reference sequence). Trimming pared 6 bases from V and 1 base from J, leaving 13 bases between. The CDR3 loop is CSALRDGSYEQYF. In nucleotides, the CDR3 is TGCAGTGCGCTACGGGACGGGTCCTACGAGCAGTACTTC.